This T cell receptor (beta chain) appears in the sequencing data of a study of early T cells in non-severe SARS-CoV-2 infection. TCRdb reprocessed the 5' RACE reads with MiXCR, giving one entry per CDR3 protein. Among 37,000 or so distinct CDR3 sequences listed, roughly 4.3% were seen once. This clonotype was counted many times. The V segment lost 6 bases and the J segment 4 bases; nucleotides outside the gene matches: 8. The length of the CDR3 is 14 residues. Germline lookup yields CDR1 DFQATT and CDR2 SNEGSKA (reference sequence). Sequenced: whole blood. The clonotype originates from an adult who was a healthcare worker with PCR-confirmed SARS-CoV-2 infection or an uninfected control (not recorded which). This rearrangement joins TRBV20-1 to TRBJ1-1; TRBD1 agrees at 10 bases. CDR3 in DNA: TGCAGTGCGAGGGAGGGACAGGGGAGCACTGAAGCTTTCTTT. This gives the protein CSAREGQGSTEAFF.